This TCR beta chain was obtained from a study of brain T cells in children with intractable seizures. This CDR3 contains 13 residues. Trimming took off 0 bases at V and 2 bases at J, with 4 bases between the two ends. Germline V gene data show CDR1 as MNHEY and CDR2 as SVGAGI. Sequencing was limited to surgery cases with top T cell transcript signatures in brain tissue. Pre-surgery treatment included at least one anti-epileptic drug. Only in-frame clones appear in the TCRdb table, and some are missing; sequencing was by immunoSEQ multiplex PCR. The sample has under 4,000 clones, around 70% seen once. Study conclusions and caveats: Each case's top public CDR3 resembled known HCMV, EBV or influenza A CDR3s.

As regards this clone: Its antigen remains unidentified.

This receptor was taken from a girl aged 2 to 9 with Rasmussen encephalitis and intractable seizures. The chain is built from TRBV6-5 and TRBJ1-1, with D unresolved. The sample was resected brain tissue, taken at surgery. This CDR3 reads CASSYSLNTEAFF. CDR3 in DNA: TGTGCCAGCAGTTACTCGTTAAACACTGAAGCTTTCTTT.